This T cell receptor beta chain stems from a study of shared clonotypes between healthy human individuals. Study in general: Donors consisted of a couple of women and a few men between 18 and 49. General study findings and limits: Lower generation probabilities were found for non-shared clonotypes than for those shared by all four donors. Sharing across a few donors was seen in 4.5% to 5.5% of naive CD4 clonotypes.

Some 28,000 T cell genomes (roughly 220 ng DNA) went into each sorted-subset replicate. The repertoire was sequenced with immunoSEQ multiplex PCR; TCRdb's copy has only in-frame clones and lacks some. The table includes around 550,000 clones, about 95% detected once. V lost 2 bases and J lost 7, with 15 bases in between. Germline values: CDR1 LNHDA, CDR2 SQIVND (reference sequence). This CDR3 is built from 14 residues. Comment on this clone: Its cognate antigen is unknown.

CD45RO-negative, CCR7-positively selected cells formed the naive CD8 fraction, excluding terminally differentiated effector memory CD45RA+ cells. Sequencing was performed on naive CD8+ T cells sorted from blood. This sequence originates from a woman in her twenties or thirties in good health. The chain employs TRBV19 and TRBJ2-7, with D possibly being TRBD1 (6 bases). CDR3 nucleotide sequence: TGTGCCAGTAGTATATCAGGGGCCAGCGCGGAGCAGTACTTC. Residues: CASSISGASAEQYF.